The 17 T cell receptor beta chains in this list originate from one sample, sequenced in a study of spatial heterogeneity in lung cancer. Specified time point: sample taken at primary tumor resection. Extraction of whole RNA from tumor, nontumor lung or frozen PBMC preceded unsorted sequencing. Each CDR3 protein gets one entry after TCRdb re-called the 5' RACE reads with MiXCR. Of 5,400 or so distinct CDR3 sequences listed, 20% to 30% are singletons. The sequences come from PBMCs, collected at surgery. All receptors come from a male donor with early-stage non-small cell lung cancer.

This clonotype ranks as medium-sized. CDR3 in amino acids: CASSPEVLNEQFF. The CDR3 coding sequence is TGTGCCAGCTCACCAGAAGTCCTCAATGAGCAGTTCTTC. The chain links TRBV18 to TRBJ2-1; D is ambiguous. The germline V and J ends were trimmed by 2 bases and 6 bases, with 8 bases remaining between them. CDR1 and CDR2 from the germline V gene are KGHSH and LQKENI. CDR3 length: 13 amino acids.

This clonotype was found a few times. V is TRBV7-9 and J is TRBJ2-1; no clear D. CDR1 SEHNR and CDR2 FQNEAQ come from the germline V gene (reference sequence). Trimming removed 3 bases at V and 11 bases at J, with 11 bases between. The CDR3 totals 12 residues. CDR3 region: CASSLELSQQFF. Written as DNA, the CDR3 is TGTGCCAGCAGCTTGGAGTTGAGCCAGCAGTTCTTC.

In its sample, this clonotype was seen a few times. As DNA, the CDR3 is TGTGCCAGCAGCAAGGGTTCGAACACCGGGGAGCTGTTTTTT. Translating gives CASSKGSNTGELFF. This chain connects TRBV7-9 to TRBJ2-2; unclear D gene. V dropped 5 bases and J dropped 0 bases, with 7 bases sitting between them. The CDR3 consists of 14 residues. Germline CDR1 and CDR2: SEHNR and FQNEAQ (reference sequence).

The V gene is TRBV28, the J gene TRBJ2-1; 8 bases match TRBD1. The CDR3 extends over 14 amino acids. The germline V gene has CDR1 MDHEN and CDR2 SYDVKM. V lost 6 bases and J lost 6; bases outside the gene matches: 7. CDR3 sequence (DNA): TGTGCCAGCAGCGAGACAGGGGCGGGCAATGAGCAGTTCTTC. Amino acids: CASSETGAGNEQFF.

The chain has TRBV5-1 and TRBJ2-5; D tentatively fits TRBD1 or TRBD2 (5 bases each). Germline V CDR1 and CDR2: SGHRS, YFSETQ. CDR3 length equals 13 residues. Deletions cut 2 bases from V and 4 bases from J, with 9 bases between. The CDR3 loop reads CASSFRGLETQYF. Here the CDR3 DNA reads TGCGCCAGCAGCTTTCGGGGCTTAGAGACCCAGTACTTC.

This clonotype was picked up a small number of times. This chain connects TRBV4-2 to TRBJ2-3, with TRBD2 matching over 7 bases. Looked up from germline, CDR1 is LGHNA and CDR2 is YNFKEQ. V lost 4 bases and J lost 4; bases outside the gene matches: 17. This CDR3 is 18 amino acids long. The CDR3 here is CASSPVGGGPFKADTQYF. The CDR3 DNA is TGTGCCAGCAGCCCCGTCGGGGGAGGGCCTTTCAAGGCAGATACGCAGTATTTT.

This clonotype is medium-sized within its sample. The CDR3 nucleotides are TGTGCCAGCTCTCCCACCGGGACAGCGGCCACCATATATTTT. Protein product: CASSPTGTAATIYF. The genes are TRBV18 and TRBJ1-3, with 7 bases matching TRBD1. Losses at the gene ends were 6 bases for V and 9 bases for J; bases not matched to a gene: 11. Germline CDR1 and CDR2: KGHSH and LQKENI. The CDR3 loop spans 14 amino acids.

This clonotype was found a few times. The chain employs TRBV19 and TRBJ1-2; D ambiguous. Germline CDR1 reads LNHDA; CDR2 reads SQIVND (reference sequence). The CDR3 spans 13 residues. Trimming cost V 6 bases and J 3 bases, with 11 bases left between them. The CDR3 DNA follows: TGTGCCAGTAGACCGGACGGATACTATGGCTACACCTTC. Its translation is CASRPDGYYGYTF. Full variable domain (missing parts from reference TRBV19 and TRBJ1-2): DGGITQSPKYLFRKEGQNVTLSCEQNLNHDAMYWYRQDPGQGLRLIYYSQIVNDFQKGDIAEGYSVSREKKESFPLTVTSAQKNPTAFYLCASRPDGYYGYTFGSGTRLTVV.

This clonotype is medium-sized within its sample. The chain uses TRBV28 and TRBJ1-5; 8 bases map to TRBD1. CDR3 length: 13 amino acids. From germline, CDR1 is MDHEN and CDR2 SYDVKM. With V trimmed by 6 bases and J by 6 bases, 4 bases remained unmatched. The CDR3 DNA sequence: TGTGCCAGCAGCAGACAGGGGAGTCAGCCCCAGCATTTT. Amino acid sequence: CASSRQGSQPQHF.

Sample share makes this clonotype medium-sized. This chain connects TRBV11-2 to TRBJ2-7; D ambiguous. This CDR3 has 14 residues. V dropped 5 bases and J dropped 2 bases, with 13 bases sitting between them. The germline V gene encodes CDR1 SGHAT and CDR2 FQNNGV. In DNA, the CDR3 is TGTGCCAGCAGCAGGGATCCCGGAACCTACGAGCAGTACTTC. Translation: CASSRDPGTYEQYF.

This clonotype rates as medium-sized (0.01 to 0.1%). The chain recombines TRBV19 with TRBJ2-1; TRBD2 matches 11 bases. Per germline, CDR1 LNHDA and CDR2 SQIVND (reference sequence). The CDR3 has 15 residues. The V and J ends lost 1 base and 9 bases, in that order; junction bases with no gene match: 5. The CDR3 loop reads CASSIGLAGRVEQFF. In DNA form, the CDR3 reads TGTGCCAGTAGTATAGGACTAGCGGGAAGGGTTGAGCAGTTCTTC.

By sample fraction, this clonotype is medium-sized. This CDR3 is CASSLEAEWSRAQETQYF. As DNA, the CDR3 is TGTGCCAGCAGTTTGGAAGCGGAGTGGAGTCGGGCACAAGAGACCCAGTACTTC. The chain joins TRBV28 to TRBJ2-5; possible D gene TRBD2, 5 bases. The V gene's germline CDR1 is MDHEN and CDR2 SYDVKM. This CDR3 is built from 18 residues. Trimming cost V 3 bases and J 2 bases, with 22 bases left between them.

This clonotype ranks as medium-sized (0.01 to 0.1%). The chain employs TRBV4-2 and TRBJ2-1; 9 nucleotides align to TRBD2. Germline values: CDR1 LGHNA, CDR2 YNFKEQ. The length of the CDR3 is 15 residues. Losses at the gene ends were 1 base for V and 7 bases for J; bases not matched to a gene: 5. For the CDR3, the DNA is TGTGCCAGCAGCCAAGTGACTAGCGGTGAGAATGAGCAGTTCTTC. It encodes CASSQVTSGENEQFF.

By share, this clonotype ranks as medium-sized (0.01 to 0.1%). The chain recombines TRBV7-9 with TRBJ1-6; 7 nucleotides agree with TRBD1. The CDR3 contains 19 residues. V trimming: 2 bases; J trimming: 0 bases; junction bases outside the gene matches: 10. Germline CDR1 and CDR2: SEHNR and FQNEAQ (reference sequence). The CDR3 DNA sequence: TGTGCCAGCAGCTTAACGCCCTGGACAGGCCGCTCCTATAATTCACCCCTCCACTTT. Its protein is CASSLTPWTGRSYNSPLHF.

This clonotype is categorized as medium-sized (0.01 to 0.1%). The chain joins TRBV15 to TRBJ2-2, with D hard to call. There are 15 residues in the CDR3. Trimming cost V 0 bases and J 0 bases, with 5 bases left between them. CDR1 and CDR2 from the germline V gene are LNHNV and YYDKDF (reference sequence). The CDR3 DNA follows: TGTGCCACCAGCAGAGATCGGTCGAACACCGGGGAGCTGTTTTTT. Protein sequence: CATSRDRSNTGELFF.

The chain couples TRBV7-2 to TRBJ2-3, with unresolved D. Trimming left V 0 bases short and J 5 bases short, with 6 bases between. CDR1 and CDR2 (germline): SGHTA, FQGNSA. This CDR3 is built from 13 residues. CDR3 sequence: CASSLARIDTQYF. CDR3 coding DNA: TGTGCCAGCAGCTTAGCGAGGATAGATACGCAGTATTTT.

This clonotype has a handful of counts. The rearrangement uses TRBV6-1 and TRBJ2-5; no firm D call. The CDR3 loop spans 16 amino acids. V was pared by 2 bases and J by 0 bases, with 13 bases between. The V gene's germline CDR1 is MNHNS and CDR2 SASEGT. The CDR3 protein is CASSERHISYQETQYF. The CDR3 bases are TGTGCCAGCAGTGAACGGCACATCTCATACCAAGAGACCCAGTACTTC.